A single sample gave rise to the 17 T cell receptor beta chains below, sequenced in a study of T cell changes during pregnancy in multiple sclerosis. The protocol was immunoSEQ multiplex PCR, while the TCRdb copy is restricted to in-frame clones and leaves out a portion. The sample yields around 60,000 clones, roughly 88% seen once. The sample was peripheral blood, taken in the first trimester of pregnancy. The receptors derive from a female donor with multiple sclerosis, enrolled in a pregnancy study.

The chain couples TRBV9 to TRBJ2-1; maybe TRBD2 (7 bases). The CDR3 consists of 15 residues. CDR1 is SGDLS, CDR2 YYNGEE, per germline. V was clipped by 4 bases and J by 0 bases, with 11 bases between them. CDR3 loop: CASSPGGLSYNEQFF. The CDR3 nucleotides are TGTGCCAGCAGCCCCGGGGGGCTCTCCTACAATGAGCAGTTCTTC.

CDR3: CASSPQLQGRSETQYF. CDR3 nucleotides: TGTGCCAGCTCACCCCAGCTACAGGGTAGATCGGAGACCCAGTACTTC. The V call is TRBV18, the J call TRBJ2-5, with D maybe TRBD1 (6 bases). V was shortened by 3 bases and J by 5 bases, with 19 bases between the two germline ends. CDR1 is KGHSH and CDR2 is LQKENI in the germline V gene. The CDR3 is 16 amino acids.

The chain links TRBV7-2 to TRBJ1-5; D unclear. Between the trimmed V and J ends, which lost 2 bases and 0 bases, there was a span of 11 bases. This CDR3 has 16 residues. Germline assignment: CDR1 SGHTA and CDR2 FQGNSA. This CDR3 is CASSLSSPASNQPQHF. CDR3 nucleotide sequence: TGTGCCAGCAGCTTATCAAGCCCCGCTAGCAATCAGCCCCAGCATTTT.

J is TRBJ1-2 and V is TRBV9, with TRBD1 identical over 8 bases. Germline V gives CDR1 SGDLS, CDR2 YYNGEE. V dropped 4 bases and J dropped 8; count of bases not matched to a gene: 10. The CDR3 is 14 residues long. The CDR3 loop is CASSTGQGTRGYTF. The CDR3 DNA is TGTGCCAGCAGCACCGGACAGGGCACGAGGGGCTACACCTTC.

The chain is built from TRBV6-6 and TRBJ2-1; tentatively, D is TRBD2 (6 bases). The V end was cut by 0 bases, the J end by 8 bases, with 17 bases between. The length of the CDR3 is 16 residues. Germline lookup yields CDR1 MNHNY and CDR2 SVGAGI (reference sequence). The DNA of the CDR3 is TGTGCCAGCAGTTACTCGTGGGGGGATCCGTTTGATGAGCAGTTCTTC. Translation gives CASSYSWGDPFDEQFF.

This chain joins TRBV28 and TRBJ2-7; 7 positions match TRBD1. From germline, CDR1 is MDHEN and CDR2 SYDVKM. The CDR3 contains 13 residues. V shed 9 bases, J shed 3 bases, and the junction held 8 bases outside the gene matches. The CDR3 region is CASRGTAYYEQYF. DNA for the CDR3: TGTGCCAGTAGGGGGACAGCTTACTACGAGCAGTACTTC.

The chain links TRBV28 to TRBJ1-1, with D possibly matching TRBD1 (5 bases). Looked up from germline, CDR1 is MDHEN and CDR2 is SYDVKM. The CDR3 is 15 amino acids. V was shortened by 1 base and J by 5 bases, with 14 bases between the two germline ends. CDR3 residues: CASSLYGREKTEAFF. CDR3 nucleotide sequence: TGTGCCAGCAGTTTATACGGCAGGGAAAAAACTGAAGCTTTCTTT. Full variable domain (outside the CDR3, taken from reference TRBV28 and TRBJ1-1): DVKVTQSSRYLVKRTGEKVFLECVQDMDHENMFWYRQDPGLGLRLIYFSYDVKMKEKGDIPEGYSVSREKKERFSLILESASTNQTSMYLCASSLYGREKTEAFFGQGTRLTVV.

The V and J genes are TRBV28 and TRBJ2-7; D might be TRBD1 (6 bases). CDR1 and CDR2 from the germline V gene are MDHEN and SYDVKM. The CDR3 extends over 15 amino acids. Trimming took off 4 bases at V and 2 bases at J, with 15 bases between the two ends. CDR3 bases: TGTGCCAGCAGTTCTCCGGGACAACTCGCCTACGAGCAGTACTTC. Protein sequence: CASSSPGQLAYEQYF.

The V and J genes are TRBV30 and TRBJ2-6; D unclear. The ends were cut back, 4 bases at V and 1 base at J, with 11 bases in the middle. Germline loops: CDR1 GTSNPN, CDR2 SVGIG (reference sequence). This CDR3 spans 15 amino acids. The CDR3 DNA reads as TGTGCCTGGACCCGCGGCGCGTCTGGGGCCAACGTCCTGACTTTC. This sequence encodes CAWTRGASGANVLTF.

As concerns this clone: At the DNA level, this CDR3 is encoded by other sequences in the same sample as well. The rearrangement joins TRBV6-5 to TRBJ2-7; 8 bases match TRBD1. The CDR3 is made up of 15 amino acids. Germline-derived CDR1 and CDR2 are MNHEY and SVGAGI. V gave up 0 bases and J gave up 3 bases; unmatched junction bases: 4. The CDR3 loop reads CASSYSGTGNYEQYF. In DNA, the CDR3 is TGTGCCAGCAGTTACTCTGGGACAGGTAACTACGAGCAGTACTTC.

The chain combines TRBV28 with TRBJ1-1, with a weak D call TRBD1 (6 bases). Germline loops: CDR1 MDHEN, CDR2 SYDVKM. Trimming left V 3 bases short and J 6 bases short, with 17 bases between. The CDR3 totals 15 residues. CDR3 bases: TGTGCCAGCAGTTTGGGTAGGGGGACGATCGCTGAAGCTTTCTTT. Translated: CASSLGRGTIAEAFF.

The rearrangement uses TRBV21-1 and TRBJ2-1; the DNA was not used to check the table's D call, TRBD2. TRBV21-1 is given as a pseudogene. The CDR3 extends over 18 amino acids. The DNA of the CDR3 is TGTGCCAGCAGCAAAGGAAGGAGCGGGAGGCCCATCTACAATGAGCAGTTCTTC. This codes for CASSKGRSGRPIYNEQFF.

J is TRBJ2-1 and V is TRBV4-2; D is possibly TRBD2 (5 bases). The V end was cut by 0 bases, the J end by 0 bases, with 9 bases between. The V gene's germline CDR1 is LGHNA and CDR2 YNFKEQ. The CDR3 is made up of 16 amino acids. The CDR3: CASSQETTISYNEQFF. As DNA, the CDR3 is TGTGCCAGCAGCCAAGAGACTACCATCTCCTACAATGAGCAGTTCTTC.

This clone was seen ten or more times. The V gene is TRBV28, the J gene TRBJ1-4; D possibly corresponds to TRBD1 (5 bases). Germline CDR1 and CDR2: MDHEN and SYDVKM. V was pared by 6 bases and J by 4 bases, with 9 bases between. There are 13 residues in the CDR3. CDR3 residues: CASRRDFNEKLFF. The CDR3 DNA is TGTGCCAGCAGAAGGGACTTTAATGAAAAACTGTTTTTT.

This chain joins TRBV29-1 and TRBJ1-1; the D is unclear. V shed 0 bases and J shed 3 bases, with 11 bases lying between them. The V gene's germline CDR1 is SQVTM and CDR2 ANQGSEA. The CDR3 has 14 amino acids. In nucleotides, the CDR3 is TGCAGCGTTGAAGATCTACGGGGTGACACTGAAGCTTTCTTT. Its protein product is CSVEDLRGDTEAFF. Combining the CDR3 with reference TRBV29-1 and TRBJ1-1 gives the whole variable domain SAVISQKPSRDICQRGTSLTIQCQVDSQVTMMFWYRQQPGQSLTLIATANQGSEATYESGFVIDKFPISRPNLTFSTLTVSNMSPEDSSIYLCSVEDLRGDTEAFFGQGTRLTVV.

This clone was recorded once. The gene calls are TRBV7-7 and TRBJ1-1; D gene uncertain. With 6 bases removed from V and 3 bases from J, the gap between germline ends came to 11 bases. CDR1 SSHAT and CDR2 FNYEAQ come from the germline V gene (reference sequence). The length of the CDR3 is 13 residues. This CDR3 reads CASSEFRDTEAFF. The CDR3 nucleotides are TGTGCCAGCAGTGAATTTCGGGACACTGAAGCTTTCTTT.

The chain combines TRBV2 with TRBJ1-5, with 11 bases identical to TRBD1. CDR1 and CDR2 from the germline V gene are SNHLY and FYNNEI. The CDR3 is 15 residues long. V shed 6 bases, J shed 4 bases, and the junction held 5 bases outside the gene matches. The CDR3 is CASRAGQGANQPQHF. In DNA form, the CDR3 reads TGTGCCAGCAGGGCTGGACAGGGGGCGAATCAGCCCCAGCATTTT.